This T cell receptor (beta chain) emerged from a study of regulatory dendritic cells for organ transplantation. Whole-study findings and limits: Regulatory dendritic cells appeared to expand memory CD8+ clones less than mature ones. Considerable individual heterogeneity was seen in alloreactive memory CD8+ T cells. Naive CD4+ and CD8+ repertoires were highly diverse; memory CD8+ was most oligoclonal.

Data came from immunoSEQ multiplex PCR; TCRdb stores just in-frame clones and leaves some out. The sample contains approximately 11,000 clones, about 75% of which appear only once. Allogeneic regulatory or mature dendritic cells were co-cultured for four to six days with CFSE-labeled sorted T cells at 1:10. CD4+ or CD8+ T cells were sorted as naive CD45RA+ or memory CD45RO+. On this clone: Its antigen remains unidentified. The junction departs from germline at one end; a sequencing error may be responsible.

The length of the CDR3 is 11 residues. Germline V gene lookup returns CDR1 KGHSH and CDR2 LQKENI. Source material: memory CD4+ T cells from blood cultured with regulatory dendritic cells. Sample subset: CD45RO+ memory T cells. The clonotype was recovered from a human donor in good health. The chain employs TRBV18 and TRBJ2-7, with 8 bases identical to TRBD2. In DNA form, the CDR3 reads TGTGCCAGCTCTTCGGGGGGGCGAAATGACTTC. Translating it yields CASSSGGRNDF. The variable domain in full, completed from reference TRBV18 and TRBJ2-7, reads NAGVMQNPRHLVRRRGQEARLRCSPMKGHSHVYWYRQLPEEGLKFMVYLQKENIIDESGMPKERFSAEFPKEGPSILRIQQVVRGDSAAYFCASSSGGRNDFGPGTRLTVT.